A single TCR beta chain is shown here with its context. Its antigen is not known. One end of the junction does not line up with germline, which may come from a read error. These data originate in a study of identical twins. Study results and caveats: Abundant beta clonotypes from cord blood bore fewer insertions; memory repertoires lacked this pattern. The same donors were not followed; conclusions instead depended on cross-sectional statistical analysis. For zero-insertion analyses, partial confounding could come from invariant MAIT and iNKT cells.

This CDR3 region has 17 residues. Germline CDR1 SEHNR, CDR2 FQNEAQ (reference sequence). TCRdb reprocessed the 5' RACE reads with MiXCR, giving one entry per CDR3 protein. The data hold 300,000 to 350,000 distinct CDR3 sequences, with approximately 13% observed a single time. The same sample was also studied in work on yellow fever vaccine responses in identical twins. As that study records: Twins showed a vaccine T cell response that reportedly seemed partly convergent, partly personalized.

The chain uses TRBV7-9 and TRBJ1-5; tentative D call: TRBD1 (5 bases). The TCR sequence derives from a woman aged 18 to 35 in good health. Source material: CD8+ T cells sorted from blood. CDR3 in DNA: TGTGCCAGCAGCTTAGCGGAGGGGCCCTATAGCAAGCAGCCCCAGCATTTT. Its translation is CASSLAEGPYSKQPQHF.